These T cell receptor beta chains were read from a single sample in a study of blood T cell repertoires in COVID-19. Assay: immunoSEQ multiplex PCR; the TCRdb copy retains only in-frame clones and omits some. The sample lists tens of thousands of clones; 80% to 90% were seen once. The sequenced sample was peripheral blood. The receptors derive from an older woman with acute or convalescent COVID-19. The conserved cysteine and the conserved F or W are not part of the CDR3 here. A D gene is named only where the DNA matches it firmly. Clone size is stated in some rows and not others, as once, few, many or a class when expanded.

v_gene: TRBV10-2; d_gene: TRBD2; j_gene: TRBJ2-7; abundance: few; len: 14; CDR3aa: ASSALGSGGAYEQY
v_gene: TRBV6-5; d_gene: .; j_gene: TRBJ1-1; abundance: .; len: 11; CDR3aa: ASRESMNTEAF
v_gene: TRBV3-1/TRBV3-2; d_gene: .; j_gene: TRBJ1-1; abundance: .; len: 12; CDR3aa: ASSQEATNTEAF
v_gene: TRBV29-1; d_gene: .; j_gene: TRBJ2-1; abundance: .; len: 12; CDR3aa: SVPKAGVYNEQF
v_gene: TRBV5-4; d_gene: TRBD1; j_gene: TRBJ2-2; abundance: .; len: 13; CDR3aa: ASSSGTVNTGELF
v_gene: TRBV27; d_gene: TRBD2; j_gene: TRBJ2-7; abundance: .; len: 13; CDR3aa: ASSGQLAGAYEQY
v_gene: TRBV14; d_gene: .; j_gene: TRBJ2-3; abundance: .; len: 12; CDR3aa: ASSQASVEDTQY
v_gene: TRBV15; d_gene: TRBD1; j_gene: TRBJ1-5; abundance: .; len: 12; CDR3aa: ATSWGQGGQPQH
v_gene: TRBV30; d_gene: .; j_gene: TRBJ2-5; abundance: .; len: 11; CDR3aa: AWNLGAQETQY
v_gene: TRBV7-3; d_gene: .; j_gene: TRBJ2-2; abundance: .; len: 14; CDR3aa: ASSFGARSDTGELF
v_gene: TRBV7-3; d_gene: .; j_gene: TRBJ2-7; abundance: .; len: 12; CDR3aa: ASSLTRESYEQY
v_gene: TRBV6-1; d_gene: .; j_gene: TRBJ2-1; abundance: .; len: 13; CDR3aa: ASSEGRSSYNEQF
v_gene: TRBV3-1/TRBV3-2; d_gene: .; j_gene: TRBJ1-4; abundance: .; len: 12; CDR3aa: ASSQLGRNEKLF
v_gene: TRBV10-1; d_gene: TRBD2; j_gene: TRBJ2-1; abundance: .; len: 17; CDR3aa: ASSDSLGTSGSSYNEQF
v_gene: TRBV5-1; d_gene: .; j_gene: TRBJ2-7; abundance: .; len: 11; CDR3aa: ASSLTGTYEQY